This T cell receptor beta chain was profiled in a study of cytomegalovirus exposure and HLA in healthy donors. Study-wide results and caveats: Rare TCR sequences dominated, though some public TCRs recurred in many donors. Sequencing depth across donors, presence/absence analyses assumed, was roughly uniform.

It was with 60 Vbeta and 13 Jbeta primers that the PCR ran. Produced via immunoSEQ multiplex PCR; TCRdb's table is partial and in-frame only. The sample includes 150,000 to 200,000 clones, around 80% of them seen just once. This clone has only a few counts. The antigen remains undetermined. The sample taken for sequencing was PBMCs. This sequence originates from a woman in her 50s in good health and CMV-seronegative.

CDR3 in DNA: TGTGCCAGCAGCTTGAGGGACAGAGCCTACGAGCAGTACTTC. Its protein is CASSLRDRAYEQYF. This chain connects TRBV5-4 to TRBJ2-7, with 7 bases identical to TRBD1. This CDR3 contains 14 residues. The germline CDR1 and CDR2 sequences are SGHNT and YYREEE (reference sequence). V trimming: 1 base; J trimming: 2 bases; junction bases outside the gene matches: 3.